This T cell receptor (beta chain) was obtained from a study of long-term antiretroviral therapy in people with HIV. The V gene lost 0 bases and the J gene lost 8 bases, with 10 bases spanning the gap. Germline V CDR1 and CDR2: ENHRY, SYGVKD. There are 14 residues in the CDR3. On this clone itself: Its target is not known.

They ran version v3.0 of the immunoSEQ assay at survey level. Method: immunoSEQ multiplex PCR; TCRdb's copy keeps in-frame clones and lacks some. The sample contains about 25,000 clones, around 83% of which appear only once. General study results and limits: The data indicate that diversity increased after ART but remained below transplant donor controls. Documentation of ART adherence, viral resistance or therapy changes was absent. Repertoires looked antigen-experienced, with only a slight naive shift after ART.

Going into DNA extraction, samples held roughly 0.95-10 million cryopreserved PBMC. The TCR originated in a man aged 18 to 29 with HIV. The material was unsorted PBMCs, obtained 3 years after starting antiretroviral therapy. J is TRBJ1-4 and V is TRBV10-3; D is undetermined. The DNA for the CDR3 is TGTGCCATCAGTGAGTCCCCGGGGAGAGAAAAACTGTTTTTT. Amino acid sequence: CAISESPGREKLFF.